This T cell receptor beta chain emerged from a study of shared T cell receptors in the human thymus. Produced via immunoSEQ multiplex PCR; TCRdb's table is partial and in-frame only. The table has about 380,000 clones, approximately 95% seen once. Trimming pared 9 bases from V and 5 bases from J, leaving 10 bases between. CDR1 SNHLY and CDR2 FYNNEI come from the germline V gene. The CDR3 sequence is 12 residues long. The TCR comes from a human donor. This chain joins TRBV2 and TRBJ2-2; D unresolved. The material sequenced was thymocytes. Written as DNA, the CDR3 is TGTGCCAGGACTCCAAATACCGGGGAGCTGTTTTTT. Its protein is CARTPNTGELFF.